In this sample, the clone carrying this TCR beta chain turned up once. The target antigen is unknown. MiXCR was run by TCRdb on the reads, yielding one entry per CDR3 protein. The sample lists hundreds of thousands of distinct CDR3 sequences, around a sixth occurring once. Germline CDR1 and CDR2: SGHTA and FQGNSA. V was pared by 6 bases and J by 3 bases, with 10 bases of the junction left unmatched. CDR3 length equals 16 residues. The data stem from a study of T cell repertoires in cytomegalovirus infection. Study overall: Matching HLA type, along with CMV infection, was indicated by public TCR beta signatures.

Study observations and caveats: Dominating the ex vivo response were HLA-C-restricted CMV-specific TCR beta clonotypes.

The receptor's source is a human donor in good health (CMV status not recorded). Some clones in this sample may be carry-over from other donors' samples. The V gene is TRBV7-2, the J gene TRBJ1-4; TRBD1 matches 7 bases. Sequenced input: PBMCs. The chain's CDR3 is CASSRDRMAANEKLFF. In nucleotides, the CDR3 is TGTGCCAGCAGTCGGGACAGAATGGCGGCTAATGAAAAACTGTTTTTT.